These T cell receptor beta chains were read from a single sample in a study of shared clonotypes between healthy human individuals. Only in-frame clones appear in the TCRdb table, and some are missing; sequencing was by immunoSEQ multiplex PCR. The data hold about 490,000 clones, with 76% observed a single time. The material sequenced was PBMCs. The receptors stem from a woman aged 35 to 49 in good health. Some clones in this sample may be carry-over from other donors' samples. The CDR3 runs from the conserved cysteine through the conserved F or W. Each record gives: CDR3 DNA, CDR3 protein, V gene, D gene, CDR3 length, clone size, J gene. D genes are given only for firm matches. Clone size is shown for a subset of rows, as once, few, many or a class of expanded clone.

TGTGCCAGCAGCTCCGGAAGGTGGGCACTGGAGCAGTACTTC,CASSSGRWALEQYF,TRBV13,.,14,.,TRBJ2-7
TGTGCTAGCAGGGGGGTGTTTGAAGCAACTAATGAAAAACTGTTTTTT,CASRGVFEATNEKLFF,TRBV7-7,TRBD1,16,.,TRBJ1-4
TGTGCCAGCAGTGAAATTAGGGGGGCGGGTGAAAAACTGTTTTTT,CASSEIRGAGEKLFF,TRBV2,.,15,.,TRBJ1-4
TGCGCCAGCAGTGAGGTAGCGAAGGGGACCCAGTACTTC,CASSEVAKGTQYF,TRBV10-1,.,13,many,TRBJ2-5
TGCGCCAGCAGCTCCCACGAGGCGGGGACACCGCAGACCCAGTACTTC,CASSSHEAGTPQTQYF,TRBV5-1,.,16,.,TRBJ2-5
TGCAGTGCCCGAGGAGAGTACGAGCAGTACTTC,CSARGEYEQYF,TRBV20-1,.,11,.,TRBJ2-7
TGCGCCAGCAGCTTGGTACCGGCTAGCGGGAGTACCTACAATGAGCAGTTCTTC,CASSLVPASGSTYNEQFF,TRBV5-1,TRBD2,18,few,TRBJ2-1
TGTGCCAGCAGCCGGGGGTTTGATGGCTACACCTTC,CASSRGFDGYTF,TRBV5-4,.,12,.,TRBJ1-2
TGTGCCACCAGCAGAGGTAGCTACGAGCAGTACTTC,CATSRGSYEQYF,TRBV15,.,12,.,TRBJ2-7
TGTGCCAGCAGTTACTCGACACGCGTGAACACTGAAGCTTTCTTT,CASSYSTRVNTEAFF,TRBV6-5,.,15,.,TRBJ1-1
TGTGCCAGCAGCCCGAGGAGGCCATCCTACGAGCAGTACTTC,CASSPRRPSYEQYF,TRBV4-2,.,14,.,TRBJ2-7
TGTGCCTGGAGCCCCGGGGGGGAGACCCAGTACTTC,CAWSPGGETQYF,TRBV30,TRBD2,12,many,TRBJ2-5
TGTGCCAGCAGGGAGAAAGGGTCCACCGGGGAGCTGTTTTTT,CASREKGSTGELFF,TRBV27,.,14,once,TRBJ2-2
TGTGCCAGCAGCCAAGAATTCGGGGCTTGGAATGAGCAGTTCTTC,CASSQEFGAWNEQFF,TRBV14,.,15,.,TRBJ2-1
TGTGCCAGCAGCTTAGTAGGGACAGGGGGCTTGGGCAATCAGCCCCAGCATTTT,CASSLVGTGGLGNQPQHF,TRBV7-2,TRBD1,18,.,TRBJ1-5
TGTGCCAGCAGTTTGCTGGCCGTAGGTGGGCAGCCCCAGCATTTT,CASSLLAVGGQPQHF,TRBV28,.,15,.,TRBJ1-5
TGCAGCGTTGAAGATTTGGAGCTCCTAGGTAATACGCAGTATTTT,CSVEDLELLGNTQYF,TRBV29-1,.,15,once,TRBJ2-3
TGTGCCTGGAGGGGGACAGGGGGCGCGAGGGCCCAGTACTTC,CAWRGTGGARAQYF,TRBV30,TRBD1,14,.,TRBJ2-5
TGTGCCAGCAGGGCCCGACAGGAGGCAAATGAAAAACTGTTTTTT,CASRARQEANEKLFF,TRBV7-9,.,15,many,TRBJ1-4
TGTGCCAGCAGCTGGGAGTACAGCACAGATACGCAGTATTTT,CASSWEYSTDTQYF,TRBV7-9,.,14,.,TRBJ2-3
TGCGCCAGCAGCTTGATTGACGAGCAGTACTTC,CASSLIDEQYF,TRBV5-1,.,11,.,TRBJ2-7
TGTGCCAGCTTACCGGGACAGGGGATTACCTACGAGCAGTACTTC,CASLPGQGITYEQYF,TRBV18,TRBD1,15,many,TRBJ2-7
TGTGCCAGCAGCTACCGTTGGAGCAGCAATCAGCCCCAGCATTTT,CASSYRWSSNQPQHF,TRBV27,.,15,once,TRBJ1-5
TGTGCCAGCAGAATAACGGGACAGGGCTATGGCTACACCTTC,CASRITGQGYGYTF,TRBV7-9,TRBD1,14,.,TRBJ1-2
TGTGCCAGCAGTCCCCCGCTAGCGCGCTCCTACAATGAGCAGTTCTTC,CASSPPLARSYNEQFF,TRBV28,.,16,.,TRBJ2-1
TGTGCCAGCAGCGTGGGTCCGAGCTCCTACAATGAGCAGTTCTTC,CASSVGPSSYNEQFF,TRBV9,.,15,.,TRBJ2-1
TGTGCCAGCAGCCCAACTACCGTGGATGAGCAGTTCTTC,CASSPTTVDEQFF,TRBV27,.,13,.,TRBJ2-1
TGTGCCAGCAGCTTAGCGGCAGGAAGTGAAAAACTGTTTTTT,CASSLAAGSEKLFF,TRBV11-2,.,14,once,TRBJ1-4
TGTGCCAGCAGTGAAGTGGCAGTAAGAAACAATGAGCAGTTCTTC,CASSEVAVRNNEQFF,TRBV6-1,.,15,.,TRBJ2-1
TGTGCCAGCAACCAGGGGGCGAGATCCTACGAGCAGTACTTC,CASNQGARSYEQYF,TRBV2,TRBD1,14,.,TRBJ2-7
TGTGCCAGCAGTTATTCCGGGACAGGATGGTACTTC,CASSYSGTGWYF,TRBV6-6,TRBD1,12,.,TRBJ2-7
TGTGCCAGCAGTGCGGTCCGACAGGCCGCTCATGGCTACACCTTC,CASSAVRQAAHGYTF,TRBV6-1,.,15,few,TRBJ1-2
TGTGCCACCAGCAGAGATGCTGCGGCCGCCGATGAAGCTTTCTTT,CATSRDAAAADEAFF,TRBV15,.,15,.,TRBJ1-1
TGTGCCAGCAGTGCCGGCTCCTATAATTCACCCCTCCACTTT,CASSAGSYNSPLHF,TRBV27,.,14,many,TRBJ1-6
TGTGCCATCAGTGGGGGAGAGGGGGCAGCAGCTTTCTTT,CAISGGEGAAAFF,TRBV10-3,TRBD1,13,.,TRBJ1-1
TGTGCCAGCAGTGAATCCCGAGGGCCGTTAACCACAGATACGCAGTATTTT,CASSESRGPLTTDTQYF,TRBV25-1,.,17,.,TRBJ2-3
TGTGCCATCAGTGAGTCAAGGACAGGCCCCTACGAGCAGTACTTC,CAISESRTGPYEQYF,TRBV10-3,TRBD1,15,.,TRBJ2-7
TGTGCCAGTAGTATCCAGGAAGGGGCAGAGACCCAGTACTTC,CASSIQEGAETQYF,TRBV19,.,14,few,TRBJ2-5
TGCGCCAGCAAGGAGGGAGGGGTGGATACGCAGTATTTT,CASKEGGVDTQYF,TRBV5-1,TRBD2,13,.,TRBJ2-3
TGTGCCAGCAGCTTAGGGGGGACAGGGATAGTGTATGGCTACACCTTC,CASSLGGTGIVYGYTF,TRBV7-2,TRBD1,16,.,TRBJ1-2
TGTGCCAGCTCACTCCGACAGGGTGGTACCTACGAGCAGTACTTC,CASSLRQGGTYEQYF,TRBV18,TRBD1,15,.,TRBJ2-7